The sequence of this TCR beta chain was determined in a study of blood T cell repertoires in COVID-19. Trimming stripped 0 bases from V and 2 bases from J, with 5 bases between. Germline CDR1 reads SGHAT; CDR2 reads FQNNGV. The CDR3 runs to 13 residues. TCRdb's table, derived via immunoSEQ multiplex PCR, lists solely in-frame clones and lacks some. The data contain around 97,000 clones, over 65% of them seen just once; the ten biggest clones take up around 12%. The sequencing input was peripheral blood. This receptor was taken from a human donor in a cohort sampled during active COVID-19. The genes are TRBV11-2 and TRBJ2-7; D remains unclear. The CDR3 DNA is TGTGCCAGCAGCTTAGACAGGCCCTACGAGCAGTACTTC. The encoded protein is CASSLDRPYEQYF. Full variable domain (missing parts from reference TRBV11-2 and TRBJ2-7): EAGVAQSPRYKIIEKRQSVAFWCNPISGHATLYWYQQILGQGPKLLIQFQNNGVVDDSQLPKDRFSAERLKGVDSTLKIQPAKLEDSAVYLCASSLDRPYEQYFGPGTRLTVT.